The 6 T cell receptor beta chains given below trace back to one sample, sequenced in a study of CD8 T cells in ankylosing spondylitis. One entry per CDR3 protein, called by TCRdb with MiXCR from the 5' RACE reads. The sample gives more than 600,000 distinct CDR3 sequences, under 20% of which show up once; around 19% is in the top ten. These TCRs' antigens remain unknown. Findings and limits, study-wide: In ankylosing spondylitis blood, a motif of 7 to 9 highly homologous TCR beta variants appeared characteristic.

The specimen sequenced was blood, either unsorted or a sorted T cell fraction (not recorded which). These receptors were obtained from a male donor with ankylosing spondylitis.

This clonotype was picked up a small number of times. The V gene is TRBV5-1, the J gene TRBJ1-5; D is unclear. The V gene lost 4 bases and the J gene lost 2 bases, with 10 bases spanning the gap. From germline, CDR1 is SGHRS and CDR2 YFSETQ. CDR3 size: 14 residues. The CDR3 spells CASSPNMGNQPQHF. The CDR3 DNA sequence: TGCGCCAGCAGCCCGAATATGGGCAATCAGCCCCAGCATTTT. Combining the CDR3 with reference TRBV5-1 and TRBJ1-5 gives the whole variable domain KAGVTQTPRYLIKTRGQQVTLSCSPISGHRSVSWYQQTPGQGLQFLFEYFSETQRNKGNFPGRFSGRQFSNSRSEMNVSTLELGDSALYLCASSPNMGNQPQHFGDGTRLSIL.

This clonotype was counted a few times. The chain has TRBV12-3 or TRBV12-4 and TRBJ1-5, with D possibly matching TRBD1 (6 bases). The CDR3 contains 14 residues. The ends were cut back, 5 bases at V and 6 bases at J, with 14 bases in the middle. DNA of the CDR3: TGTGCCAGCAGTCGGGACGGGGGCACTCAGCCCCAGCATTTT. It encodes CASSRDGGTQPQHF.

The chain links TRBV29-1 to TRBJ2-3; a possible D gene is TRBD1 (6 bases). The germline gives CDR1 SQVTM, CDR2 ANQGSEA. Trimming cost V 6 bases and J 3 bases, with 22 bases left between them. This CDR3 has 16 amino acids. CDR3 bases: TGCAGCGTCGAGCTCCGGGACAAGGGACGAACAGATACGCAGTATTTT. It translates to CSVELRDKGRTDTQYF.

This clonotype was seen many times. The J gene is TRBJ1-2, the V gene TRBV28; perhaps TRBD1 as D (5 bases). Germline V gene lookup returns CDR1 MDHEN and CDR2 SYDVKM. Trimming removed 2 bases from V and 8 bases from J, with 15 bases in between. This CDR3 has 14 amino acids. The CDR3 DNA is TGTGCCAGCAGTTTACCCCTGGGGCCCCGGGGCTACACCTTC. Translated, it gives CASSLPLGPRGYTF.

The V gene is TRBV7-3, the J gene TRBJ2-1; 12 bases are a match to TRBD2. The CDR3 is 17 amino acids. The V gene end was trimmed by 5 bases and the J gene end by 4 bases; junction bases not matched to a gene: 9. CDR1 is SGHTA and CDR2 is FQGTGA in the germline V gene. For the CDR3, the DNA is TGTGCCAGCAGCCCCCAGACTAGCGGGGGCCTTTACAATGAGCAGTTCTTC. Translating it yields CASSPQTSGGLYNEQFF.

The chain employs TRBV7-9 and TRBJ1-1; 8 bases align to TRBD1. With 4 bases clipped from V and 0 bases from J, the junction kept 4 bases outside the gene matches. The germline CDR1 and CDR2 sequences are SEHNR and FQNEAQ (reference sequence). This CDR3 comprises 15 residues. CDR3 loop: CASSSAGGLNTEAFF. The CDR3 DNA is TGTGCCAGCAGCTCCGCAGGGGGCTTGAACACTGAAGCTTTCTTT.